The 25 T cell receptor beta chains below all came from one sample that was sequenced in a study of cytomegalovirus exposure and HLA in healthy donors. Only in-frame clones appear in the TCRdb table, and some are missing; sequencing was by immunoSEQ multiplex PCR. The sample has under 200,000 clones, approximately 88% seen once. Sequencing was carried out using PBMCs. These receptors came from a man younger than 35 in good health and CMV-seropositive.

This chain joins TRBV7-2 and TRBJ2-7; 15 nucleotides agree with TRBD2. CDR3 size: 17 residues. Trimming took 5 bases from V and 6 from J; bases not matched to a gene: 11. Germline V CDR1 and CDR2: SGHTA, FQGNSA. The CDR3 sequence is CASSLGLAGGRSVEQYF. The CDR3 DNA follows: TGTGCCAGCAGCCTCGGACTAGCGGGAGGGCGGAGTGTCGAGCAGTACTTC. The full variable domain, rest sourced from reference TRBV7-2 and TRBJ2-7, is GAGVSQSPSNKVTEKGKDVELRCDPISGHTALYWYRQSLGQGLEFLIYFQGNSAPDKSGLPSDRFSAERTGGSVSTLTIQRTQQEDSAVYLCASSLGLAGGRSVEQYFGPGTRLTVT.

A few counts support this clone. The CDR3: CASSYSSSGSYEQYF. CDR3 DNA: TGTGCCAGCAGTTACTCATCCAGCGGCTCCTACGAGCAGTACTTC. The chain combines TRBV6-5 with TRBJ2-7, with D perhaps matching TRBD2 (5 bases). The V end lost 0 bases, the J end lost 0 bases, and 9 bases lay between the germline ends. The length of the CDR3 is 15 residues. CDR1 is MNHEY and CDR2 is SVGAGI in the germline V gene.

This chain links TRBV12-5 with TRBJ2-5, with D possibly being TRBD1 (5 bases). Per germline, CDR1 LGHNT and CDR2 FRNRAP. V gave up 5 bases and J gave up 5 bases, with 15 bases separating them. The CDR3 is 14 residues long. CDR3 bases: TGTGCTAGTGGTAGGGGCGCCCCCCTGGAGACCCAGTACTTC. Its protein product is CASGRGAPLETQYF.

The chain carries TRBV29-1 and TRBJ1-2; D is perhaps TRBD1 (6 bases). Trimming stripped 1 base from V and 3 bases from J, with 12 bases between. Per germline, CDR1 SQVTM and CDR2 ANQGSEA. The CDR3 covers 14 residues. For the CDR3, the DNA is TGCAGCGTTGAAGGGGACAACCGAGACTATGGCTACACCTTC. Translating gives CSVEGDNRDYGYTF. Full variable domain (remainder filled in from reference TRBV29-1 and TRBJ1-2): SAVISQKPSRDICQRGTSLTIQCQVDSQVTMMFWYRQQPGQSLTLIATANQGSEATYESGFVIDKFPISRPNLTFSTLTVSNMSPEDSSIYLCSVEGDNRDYGYTFGSGTRLTVV.

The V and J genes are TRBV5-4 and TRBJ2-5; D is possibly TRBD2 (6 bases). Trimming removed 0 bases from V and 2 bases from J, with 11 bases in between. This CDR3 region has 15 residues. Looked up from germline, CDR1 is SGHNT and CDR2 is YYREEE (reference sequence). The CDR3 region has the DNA TGTGCCAGCAGCTTGGAGGCTAGCGTTCAAGAGACCCAGTACTTC. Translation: CASSLEASVQETQYF. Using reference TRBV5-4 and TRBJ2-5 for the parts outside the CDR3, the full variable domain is ETGVTQSPTHLIKTRGQQVTLRCSSQSGHNTVSWYQQALGQGPQFIFQYYREEENGRGNFPPRFSGLQFPNYSSELNVNALELDDSALYLCASSLEASVQETQYFGPGTRLLVL.

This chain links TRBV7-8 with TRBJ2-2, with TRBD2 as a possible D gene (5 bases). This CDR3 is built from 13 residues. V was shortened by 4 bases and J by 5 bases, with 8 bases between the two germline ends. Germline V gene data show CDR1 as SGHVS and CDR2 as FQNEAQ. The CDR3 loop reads CASSYLATGELFF. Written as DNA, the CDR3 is TGTGCCAGCAGCTATCTAGCTACCGGGGAGCTGTTTTTT.

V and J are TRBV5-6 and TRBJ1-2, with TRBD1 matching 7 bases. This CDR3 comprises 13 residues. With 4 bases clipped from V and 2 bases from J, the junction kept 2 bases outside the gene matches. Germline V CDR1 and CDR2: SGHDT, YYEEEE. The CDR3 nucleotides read TGTGCCAGCAGCGAGGACAGGAACTATGGCTACACCTTC. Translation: CASSEDRNYGYTF.

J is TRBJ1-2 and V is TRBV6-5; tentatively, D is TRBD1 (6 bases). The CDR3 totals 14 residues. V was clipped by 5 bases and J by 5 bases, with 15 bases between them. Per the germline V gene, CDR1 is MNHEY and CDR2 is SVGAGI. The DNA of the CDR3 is TGTGCCAGCAGTCCTACGGGGGGGGCGTATGGCTACACCTTC. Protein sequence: CASSPTGGAYGYTF.

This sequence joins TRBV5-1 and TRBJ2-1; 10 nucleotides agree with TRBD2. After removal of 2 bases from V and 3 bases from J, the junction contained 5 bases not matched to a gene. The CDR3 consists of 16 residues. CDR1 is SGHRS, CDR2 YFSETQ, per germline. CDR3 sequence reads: CASSLVSGGLYNEQFF. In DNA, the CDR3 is TGCGCCAGCAGCTTAGTTAGCGGGGGGCTCTACAATGAGCAGTTCTTC.

CDR3 in amino acids: CASSLEGQGSSYEQYF. CDR3 DNA: TGCGCCAGCAGCTTGGAAGGACAGGGCTCTTCCTACGAGCAGTACTTC. The chain is built from TRBV5-1 and TRBJ2-7; 8 bases are shared with TRBD1. This CDR3 has 16 amino acids. J gave up 1 base and V 0 bases, and 6 bases lay outside the gene matches. Germline CDR1 and CDR2: SGHRS and YFSETQ.

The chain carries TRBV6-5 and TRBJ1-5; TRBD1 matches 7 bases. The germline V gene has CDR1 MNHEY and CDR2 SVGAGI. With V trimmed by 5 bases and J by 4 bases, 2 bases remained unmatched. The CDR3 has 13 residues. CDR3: CASSTGQNQPQHF. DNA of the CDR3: TGTGCCAGCAGTACGGGACAGAATCAGCCCCAGCATTTT.

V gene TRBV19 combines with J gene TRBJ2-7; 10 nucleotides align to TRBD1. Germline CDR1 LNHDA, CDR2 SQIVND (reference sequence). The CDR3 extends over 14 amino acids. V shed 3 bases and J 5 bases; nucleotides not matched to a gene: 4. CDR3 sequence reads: CASSMDRGSDEQYF. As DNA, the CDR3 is TGTGCCAGTAGTATGGACAGGGGGTCTGACGAGCAGTACTTC.

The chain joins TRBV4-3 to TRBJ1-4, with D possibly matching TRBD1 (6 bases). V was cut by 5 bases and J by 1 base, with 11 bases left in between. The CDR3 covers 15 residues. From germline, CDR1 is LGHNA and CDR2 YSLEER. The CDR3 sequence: CASSSRTVTNEKLFF. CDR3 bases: TGCGCCAGCAGCTCACGGACAGTAACTAATGAAAAACTGTTTTTT.

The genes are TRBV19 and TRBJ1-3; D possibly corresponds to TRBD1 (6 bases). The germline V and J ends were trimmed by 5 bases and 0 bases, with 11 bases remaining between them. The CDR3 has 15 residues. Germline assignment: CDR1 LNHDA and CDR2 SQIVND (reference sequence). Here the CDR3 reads CASSLAGASGNTIYF. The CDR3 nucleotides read TGTGCCAGTAGTTTGGCAGGGGCCTCTGGAAACACCATATATTTT. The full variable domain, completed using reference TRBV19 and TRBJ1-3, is DGGITQSPKYLFRKEGQNVTLSCEQNLNHDAMYWYRQDPGQGLRLIYYSQIVNDFQKGDIAEGYSVSREKKESFPLTVTSAQKNPTAFYLCASSLAGASGNTIYFGEGSWLTVV.

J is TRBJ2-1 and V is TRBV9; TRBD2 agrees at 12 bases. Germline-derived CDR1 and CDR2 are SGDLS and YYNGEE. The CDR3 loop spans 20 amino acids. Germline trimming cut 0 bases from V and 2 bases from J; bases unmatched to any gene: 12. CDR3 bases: TGTGCCAGCAGCGTAGTGGCTAGCGGGAGGGGAAGATCCCCCTACAATGAGCAGTTCTTC. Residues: CASSVVASGRGRSPYNEQFF.

The CDR3 region has the DNA TGTGCCAGCAGCGTAGGGTTGGGCCTCTCCAGAACGAACACCGGGGAGCTGTTTTTT. It codes for CASSVGLGLSRTNTGELFF. This rearrangement joins TRBV9 to TRBJ2-2; no firm D call. Germline loops: CDR1 SGDLS, CDR2 YYNGEE. The CDR3 loop spans 19 amino acids. Deletions cut 0 bases from V and 0 bases from J, with 18 bases between.

CDR3 region: CASSEAGPDHFSGSSYEQYF. CDR3 nucleotide sequence: TGTGCCAGCAGTGAAGCCGGCCCAGATCACTTCAGCGGGAGCTCCTACGAGCAGTACTTC. The chain joins TRBV6-1 to TRBJ2-7, with 8 nucleotides matching TRBD2. The J segment lost 0 bases and the V segment lost 0 bases, leaving 16 bases of the junction unmatched. The germline V gene has CDR1 MNHNS and CDR2 SASEGT. The CDR3 is made up of 20 amino acids.

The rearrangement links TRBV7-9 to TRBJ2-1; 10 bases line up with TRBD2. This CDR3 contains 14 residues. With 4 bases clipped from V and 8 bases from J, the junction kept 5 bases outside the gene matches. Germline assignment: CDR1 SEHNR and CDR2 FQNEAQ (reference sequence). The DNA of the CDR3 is TGTGCCAGCAGCTGGGCTAGCGGGAGCGATGAGCAGTTCTTC. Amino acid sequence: CASSWASGSDEQFF.

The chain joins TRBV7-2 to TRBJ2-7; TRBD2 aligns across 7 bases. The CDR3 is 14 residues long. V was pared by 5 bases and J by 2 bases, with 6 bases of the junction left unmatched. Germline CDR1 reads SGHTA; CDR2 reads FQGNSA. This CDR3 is CASSPRAGAYEQYF. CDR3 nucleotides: TGTGCCAGCAGCCCCCGGGCGGGGGCCTACGAGCAGTACTTC. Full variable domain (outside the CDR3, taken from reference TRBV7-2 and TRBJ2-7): GAGVSQSPSNKVTEKGKDVELRCDPISGHTALYWYRQSLGQGLEFLIYFQGNSAPDKSGLPSDRFSAERTGGSVSTLTIQRTQQEDSAVYLCASSPRAGAYEQYFGPGTRLTVT.

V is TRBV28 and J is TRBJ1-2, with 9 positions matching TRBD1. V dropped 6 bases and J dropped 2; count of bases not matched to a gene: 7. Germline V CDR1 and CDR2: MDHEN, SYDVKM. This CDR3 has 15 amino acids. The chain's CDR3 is CASSRPTGGNYGYTF. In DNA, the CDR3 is TGTGCCAGCAGCCGCCCGACAGGGGGAAACTATGGCTACACCTTC.

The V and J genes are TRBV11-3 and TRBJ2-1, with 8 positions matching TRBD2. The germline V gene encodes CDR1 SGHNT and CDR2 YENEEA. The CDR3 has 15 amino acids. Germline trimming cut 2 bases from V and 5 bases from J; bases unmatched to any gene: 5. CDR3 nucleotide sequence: TGTGCCAGCAGCTTAAGGACTAGCTCAGACAATGAGCAGTTCTTC. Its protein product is CASSLRTSSDNEQFF.

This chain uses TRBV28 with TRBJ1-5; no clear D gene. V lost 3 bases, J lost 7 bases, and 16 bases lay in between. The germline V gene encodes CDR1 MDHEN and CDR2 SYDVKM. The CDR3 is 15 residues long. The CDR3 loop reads CASSFSFEAGQPQHF. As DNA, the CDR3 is TGTGCCAGCAGTTTTAGTTTCGAGGCGGGACAGCCCCAGCATTTT. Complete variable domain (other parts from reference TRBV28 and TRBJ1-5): DVKVTQSSRYLVKRTGEKVFLECVQDMDHENMFWYRQDPGLGLRLIYFSYDVKMKEKGDIPEGYSVSREKKERFSLILESASTNQTSMYLCASSFSFEAGQPQHFGDGTRLSIL.

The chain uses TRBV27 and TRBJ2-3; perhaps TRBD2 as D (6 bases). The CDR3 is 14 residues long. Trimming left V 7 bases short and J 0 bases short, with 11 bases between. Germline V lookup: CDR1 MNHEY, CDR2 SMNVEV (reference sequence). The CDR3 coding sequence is TGTGCCAGCACGGAGGGCTATAGCACAGATACGCAGTATTTT. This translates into CASTEGYSTDTQYF.

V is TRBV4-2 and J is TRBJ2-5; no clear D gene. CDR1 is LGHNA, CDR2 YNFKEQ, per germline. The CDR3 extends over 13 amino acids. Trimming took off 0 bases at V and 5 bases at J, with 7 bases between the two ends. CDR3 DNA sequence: TGTGCCAGCAGCCAAGAGGGCCGGGAGACCCAGTACTTC. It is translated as CASSQEGRETQYF.

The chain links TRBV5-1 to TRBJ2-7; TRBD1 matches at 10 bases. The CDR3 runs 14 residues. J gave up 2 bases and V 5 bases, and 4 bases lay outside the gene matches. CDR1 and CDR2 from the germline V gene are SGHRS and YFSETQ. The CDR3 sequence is CASRRDRGAYEQYF. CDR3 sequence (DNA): TGCGCCAGCAGGCGGGACAGGGGCGCCTACGAGCAGTACTTC.